This entry is about one TCR beta chain. What it binds is unknown. The record originates from a study of OX40 agonist ivuxolimab in advanced cancers. Study-wide context: Dose-escalation patients suffered from hepatocellular carcinoma, melanoma, renal cell or head and neck cancer. Partial responses were recorded for three patients, including one with hepatocellular carcinoma and two with cutaneous melanoma. Whole-study findings and limits: Compared with others, partial responders at 0.1-3.0 mg/kg displayed clonal expansion among the lowest.

The ends were cut back, 1 base at V and 3 bases at J, with 12 bases in the middle. Germline V gives CDR1 LNHDA, CDR2 SQIVND (reference sequence). The CDR3 totals 16 residues. Some clones are missing from TCRdb's copy, which holds only in-frame ones; the method was immunoSEQ multiplex PCR. The data show tens of thousands of clones, 65% to 90% seen once. Material: CD4+ or CD8+ T cells sorted from blood, obtained in a trial of the OX40 agonist ivuxolimab. The chain links TRBV19 to TRBJ1-4, with a tentative D call TRBD1 (5 bases). This TCR was sampled from an adult with an advanced solid tumor such as melanoma, head and neck, liver or kidney cancer. The CDR3 DNA is TGTGCCAGTAGTATAGCTATGGGGCTGGCTAATGAAAAACTGTTTTTT. Translating it yields CASSIAMGLANEKLFF.